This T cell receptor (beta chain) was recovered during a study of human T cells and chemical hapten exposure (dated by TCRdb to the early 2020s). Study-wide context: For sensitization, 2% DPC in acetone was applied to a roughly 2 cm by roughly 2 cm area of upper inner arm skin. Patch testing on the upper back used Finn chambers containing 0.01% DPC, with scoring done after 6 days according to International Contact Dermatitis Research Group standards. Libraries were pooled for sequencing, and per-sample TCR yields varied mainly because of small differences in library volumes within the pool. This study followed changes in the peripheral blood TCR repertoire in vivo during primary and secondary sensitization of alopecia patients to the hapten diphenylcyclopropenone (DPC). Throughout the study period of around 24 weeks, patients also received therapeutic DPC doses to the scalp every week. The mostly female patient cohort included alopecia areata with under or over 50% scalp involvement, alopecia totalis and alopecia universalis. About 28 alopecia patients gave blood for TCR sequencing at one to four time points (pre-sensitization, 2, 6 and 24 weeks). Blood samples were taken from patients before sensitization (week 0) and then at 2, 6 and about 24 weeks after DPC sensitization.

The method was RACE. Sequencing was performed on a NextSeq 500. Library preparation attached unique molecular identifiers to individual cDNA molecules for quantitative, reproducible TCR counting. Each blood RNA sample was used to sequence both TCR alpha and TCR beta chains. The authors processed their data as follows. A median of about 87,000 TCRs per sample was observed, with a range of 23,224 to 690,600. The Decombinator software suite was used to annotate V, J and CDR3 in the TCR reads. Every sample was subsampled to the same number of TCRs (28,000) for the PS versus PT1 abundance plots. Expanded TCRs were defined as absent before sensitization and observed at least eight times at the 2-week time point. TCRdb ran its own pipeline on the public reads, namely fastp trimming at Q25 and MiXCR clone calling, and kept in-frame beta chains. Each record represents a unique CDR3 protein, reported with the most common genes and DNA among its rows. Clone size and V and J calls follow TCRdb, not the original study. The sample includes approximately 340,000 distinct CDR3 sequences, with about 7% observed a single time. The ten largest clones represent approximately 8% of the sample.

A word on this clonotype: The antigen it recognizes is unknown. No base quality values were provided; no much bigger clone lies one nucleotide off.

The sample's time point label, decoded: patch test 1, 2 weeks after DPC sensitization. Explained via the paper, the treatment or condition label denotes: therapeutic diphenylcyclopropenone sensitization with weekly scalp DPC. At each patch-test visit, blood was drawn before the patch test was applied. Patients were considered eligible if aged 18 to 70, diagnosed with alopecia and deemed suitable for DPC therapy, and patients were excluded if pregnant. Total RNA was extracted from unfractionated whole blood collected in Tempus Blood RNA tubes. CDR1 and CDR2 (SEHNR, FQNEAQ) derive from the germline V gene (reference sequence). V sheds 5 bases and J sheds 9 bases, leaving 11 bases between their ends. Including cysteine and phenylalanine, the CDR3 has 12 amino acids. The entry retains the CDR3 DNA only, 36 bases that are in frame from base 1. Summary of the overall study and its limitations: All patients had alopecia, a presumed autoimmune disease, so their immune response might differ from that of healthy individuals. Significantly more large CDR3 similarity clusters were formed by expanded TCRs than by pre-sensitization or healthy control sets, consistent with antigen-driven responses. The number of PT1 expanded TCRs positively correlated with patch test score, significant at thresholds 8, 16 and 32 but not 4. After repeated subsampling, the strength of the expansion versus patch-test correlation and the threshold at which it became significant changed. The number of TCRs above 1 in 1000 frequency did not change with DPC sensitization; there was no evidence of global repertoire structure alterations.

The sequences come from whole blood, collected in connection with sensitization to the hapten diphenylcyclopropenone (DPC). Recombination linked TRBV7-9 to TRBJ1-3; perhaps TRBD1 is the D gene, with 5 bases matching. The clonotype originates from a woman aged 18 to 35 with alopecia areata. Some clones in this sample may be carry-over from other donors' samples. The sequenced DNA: TGTGCCAGCAGCCAGGGTGGAGGCACCATATATTTT. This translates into CASSQGGGTIYF.